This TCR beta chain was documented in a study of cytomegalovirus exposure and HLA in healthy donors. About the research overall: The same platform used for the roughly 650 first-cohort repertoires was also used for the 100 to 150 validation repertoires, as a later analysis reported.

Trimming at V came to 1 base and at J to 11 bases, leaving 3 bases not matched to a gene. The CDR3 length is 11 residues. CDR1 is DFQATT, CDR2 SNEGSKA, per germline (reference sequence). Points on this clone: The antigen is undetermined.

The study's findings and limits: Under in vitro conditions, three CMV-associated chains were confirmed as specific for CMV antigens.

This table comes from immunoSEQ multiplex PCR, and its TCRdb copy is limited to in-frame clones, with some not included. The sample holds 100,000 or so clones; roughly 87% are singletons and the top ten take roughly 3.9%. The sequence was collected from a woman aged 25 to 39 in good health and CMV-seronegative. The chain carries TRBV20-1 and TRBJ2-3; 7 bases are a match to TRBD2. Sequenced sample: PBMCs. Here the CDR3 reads CSARVRGGQYF. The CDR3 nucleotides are TGCAGTGCTAGAGTCCGCGGGGGGCAGTATTTT.